The clone carrying this TCR beta chain was seen only a few times. The CDR3 contains 19 residues. V trimming: 5 bases; J trimming: 3 bases; junction bases outside the gene matches: 17. From germline, CDR1 is PRHDT and CDR2 FYEKMQ (reference sequence). RNA transcripts were the template for amplifying TCR beta CDR3 regions. HTBI primers were the set used in a first-round RT-PCR of the TCR CDR3. TCRdb reanalysed the multiplex PCR reads using MiXCR and keeps one entry per CDR3 protein. The sample contains roughly 640,000 distinct CDR3 sequences, approximately 15% of which appear only once. The source of the sample is a study of T cells in Graves' hyperthyroidism and ophthalmopathy.

This sequence joins TRBV13 and TRBJ2-3, with 10 bases matching TRBD2. Source material: blood. This receptor was obtained from a woman aged 40 to 50 with Graves' ophthalmopathy. Here the CDR3 reads CASSARGLAEESETDTQYF. The CDR3 nucleotides are TGTGCCAGCAGCGCCCGCGGACTAGCGGAGGAGAGTGAAACAGATACGCAGTATTTT.